The 15 T cell receptor beta chains below come from one sample, sequenced in a study of control samples from healthy donors and cancer patients. Data came from immunoSEQ multiplex PCR; TCRdb stores just in-frame clones and leaves some out. The table lists about 69,000 clones, approximately 90% of them singletons. Sequencing was performed on PBMCs. All receptors come from a man aged 60 to 69 with colorectal cancer.

The rearrangement uses TRBV7-2 and TRBJ2-7; D possibly matches TRBD1 or TRBD2 (6 bases each). CDR3 size: 16 residues. CDR1 is SGHTA, CDR2 FQGNSA, per germline. V was trimmed by 2 bases and J by 0 bases, leaving 14 bases between them. CDR3: CASSLTGGLSSYEQYF. For the CDR3, the DNA is TGTGCCAGCAGCTTAACCGGGGGCCTTAGCTCCTACGAGCAGTACTTC. Using reference TRBV7-2 and TRBJ2-7 for the parts outside the CDR3, the full variable domain is GAGVSQSPSNKVTEKGKDVELRCDPISGHTALYWYRQSLGQGLEFLIYFQGNSAPDKSGLPSDRFSAERTGGSVSTLTIQRTQQEDSAVYLCASSLTGGLSSYEQYFGPGTRLTVT.

DNA of the CDR3: TGTGCCAGCAGTGGAAGAACGACAGGGCTGAACACTGAAGCTTTCTTT. The encoded protein is CASSGRTTGLNTEAFF. V usage is TRBV6-1 and J usage is TRBJ1-1; the match to TRBD1 covers 7 bases. The trim removed 4 bases at V and 0 bases at J, leaving 8 bases unmatched. The CDR3 runs to 16 residues. Germline assignment: CDR1 MNHNS and CDR2 SASEGT.

This chain links TRBV19 with TRBJ1-3; tentatively, D is TRBD1 (6 bases). Germline V gene sequence: CDR1 LNHDA, CDR2 SQIVND (reference sequence). V was shortened by 8 bases and J by 0 bases, with 11 bases between the two germline ends. The CDR3 consists of 14 residues. The CDR3 loop is CASHSGASGNTIYF. In nucleotides, the CDR3 is TGTGCCAGTCATTCAGGGGCCTCTGGAAACACCATATATTTT.

The V and J genes are TRBV19 and TRBJ2-3; 13 bases are shared with TRBD2. With 8 bases clipped from V and 4 bases from J, the junction kept 6 bases outside the gene matches. The CDR3 sequence is 15 residues long. CDR1 and CDR2 from the germline V gene are LNHDA and SQIVND (reference sequence). The CDR3 region is CASSGLAGSADTQYF. Here the CDR3 DNA reads TGTGCCAGTTCGGGACTAGCGGGGAGTGCAGATACGCAGTATTTT.

The V and J genes are TRBV9 and TRBJ1-6; D call uncertain. V lost 0 bases and J 5 bases, leaving 9 bases between the germline ends. The CDR3 covers 15 residues. CDR1 SGDLS and CDR2 YYNGEE come from the germline V gene. CDR3 DNA sequence: TGTGCCAGCAGCGTAGGTTCGCTTGATAATTCACCCCTCCACTTT. It codes for CASSVGSLDNSPLHF.

This chain links TRBV5-6 with TRBJ1-1; 8 bases fit TRBD1. The CDR3 is 18 amino acids. V was pared by 1 base and J by 4 bases, with 15 bases of the junction left unmatched. Germline V lookup: CDR1 SGHDT, CDR2 YYEEEE. In DNA, the CDR3 is TGTGCCAGCAGCTTGAGGGTGGGGGCAGGGGGCCAGAGCACTGAAGCTTTCTTT. As protein: CASSLRVGAGGQSTEAFF.

The chain couples TRBV5-1 to TRBJ1-3; 7 bases are a match to TRBD1. CDR1 is SGHRS, CDR2 YFSETQ, per germline. Trimming cost V 3 bases and J 2 bases; bases outside gene matches: 8. This CDR3 contains 16 residues. CDR3 region: CASSSRQGATGNTIYF. The DNA for the CDR3 is TGCGCCAGCAGCTCTCGACAGGGCGCCACTGGAAACACCATATATTTT.

The V call is TRBV21-1, the J call TRBJ1-5. TRBV21-1 is classified as a pseudogene. The CDR3 is made up of 14 amino acids. Here the CDR3 reads CASSRGGFQWPQHF. The CDR3 DNA is TGTGCCAGCAGCCGGGGAGGGTTCCAGTGGCCCCAGCATTTT.

The chain is built from TRBV3-1 (or the pseudogene TRBV3-2) and TRBJ2-5; D may correspond to TRBD1 or TRBD2 (7 bases each). Germline values: CDR1 LGHDT, CDR2 YNNKEL (reference sequence). The V end was cut by 4 bases, the J end by 4 bases, with 16 bases between. The CDR3 has 15 amino acids. The CDR3 coding sequence is TGTGCCAGCAGCCGAAAGGGAGGGGGCGGAGAGACCCAGTACTTC. As protein: CASSRKGGGGETQYF.

The CDR3 spells CASSRPRTSGGTDTQYF. The CDR3 bases are TGTGCCAGCAGTCGACCCCGGACTAGCGGGGGCACAGATACGCAGTATTTT. The rearrangement joins TRBV6-6 to TRBJ2-3; TRBD2 aligns across 12 bases. The CDR3 is 17 amino acids. J gave up 1 base and V 5 bases, and 7 bases lay outside the gene matches. In germline, CDR1 is MNHNY, CDR2 SVGAGI (reference sequence).

This chain connects TRBV19 to TRBJ1-2; TRBD1 aligns across 7 bases. The CDR3 has 13 amino acids. CDR1 is LNHDA, CDR2 SQIVND, per germline (reference sequence). The J segment lost 0 bases and the V segment lost 10 bases, leaving 5 bases of the junction unmatched. This chain's CDR3 is CATRTGSNYGYTF. CDR3 in DNA: TGTGCCACCCGGACAGGTTCTAACTATGGCTACACCTTC.

CDR3 residues: CASSGTGVYNEQFF. The CDR3 coding sequence is TGTGCCAGTAGCGGGACAGGGGTCTACAATGAGCAGTTCTTC. This chain links TRBV19 with TRBJ2-1, with 10 nucleotides matching TRBD1. Looked up from germline, CDR1 is LNHDA and CDR2 is SQIVND (reference sequence). The CDR3 is 14 amino acids. V was clipped by 6 bases and J by 3 bases; unmatched bases: 2.

V and J are TRBV14 and TRBJ1-5, with 10 bases lining up with TRBD1. The CDR3 contains 16 residues. Losses at the gene ends were 3 bases for V and 3 bases for J; bases not matched to a gene: 5. CDR1 SGHDN and CDR2 FVKESK come from the germline V gene. In DNA form, the CDR3 reads TGTGCCAGCAGCCACATGACAGGGGGCTACAATCAGCCCCAGCATTTT. It translates to CASSHMTGGYNQPQHF.

On this clone itself: The junction departs from the called germline gene at one end, perhaps through a read error. The chain joins TRBV9 to TRBJ2-5; tentatively, D is TRBD2 (6 bases). This CDR3 contains 13 residues. Germline CDR1 SGDLS, CDR2 YYNGEE. CDR3 sequence: CASSVRGGEAQYF. Here the CDR3 DNA reads TGTGCCAGCAGCGTCCGGGGAGGAGAGGCCCAGTACTTC.

The chain combines TRBV18 with TRBJ1-3, with 8 bases that match TRBD1. Germline V CDR1 and CDR2: KGHSH, LQKENI. The CDR3 is 14 amino acids. V lost 3 bases and J lost 8; bases outside the gene matches: 6. CDR3 sequence reads: CASSPRTGRDTIYF. The CDR3 DNA reads as TGTGCCAGCTCACCCCGGACAGGGAGAGACACCATATATTTT.